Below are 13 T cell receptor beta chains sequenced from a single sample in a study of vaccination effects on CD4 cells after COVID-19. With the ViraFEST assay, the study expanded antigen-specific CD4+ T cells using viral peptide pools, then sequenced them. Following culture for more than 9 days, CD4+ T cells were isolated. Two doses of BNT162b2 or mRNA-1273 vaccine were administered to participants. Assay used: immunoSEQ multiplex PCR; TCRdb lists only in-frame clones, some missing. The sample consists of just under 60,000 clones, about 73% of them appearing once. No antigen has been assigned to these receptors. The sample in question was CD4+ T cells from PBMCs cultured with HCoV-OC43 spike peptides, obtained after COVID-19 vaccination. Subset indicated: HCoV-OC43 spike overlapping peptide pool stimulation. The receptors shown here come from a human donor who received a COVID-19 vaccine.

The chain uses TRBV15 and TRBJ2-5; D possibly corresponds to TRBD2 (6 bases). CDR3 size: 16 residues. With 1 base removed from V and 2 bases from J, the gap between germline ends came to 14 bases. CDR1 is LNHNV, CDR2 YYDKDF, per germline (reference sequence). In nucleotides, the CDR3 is TGTGCCACCAGCAGAGGGTTGGGAGGAGCTCAAGAGACCCAGTACTTC. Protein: CATSRGLGGAQETQYF. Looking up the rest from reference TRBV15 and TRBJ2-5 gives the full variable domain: DAMVIQNPRYQVTQFGKPVTLSCSQTLNHNVMYWYQQKSSQAPKLLFHYYDKDFNNEADTPDNFQSRRPNTSFCFLDIRSPGLGDTAMYLCATSRGLGGAQETQYFGPGTRLLVL.

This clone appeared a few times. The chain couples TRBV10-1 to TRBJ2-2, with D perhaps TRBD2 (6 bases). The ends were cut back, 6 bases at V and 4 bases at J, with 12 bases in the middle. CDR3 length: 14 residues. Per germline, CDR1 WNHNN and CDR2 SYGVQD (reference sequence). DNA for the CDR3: TGCGCCAGCAGCACTACAGCGGGCACCGGGGAGCTGTTTTTT. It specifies CASSTTAGTGELFF.

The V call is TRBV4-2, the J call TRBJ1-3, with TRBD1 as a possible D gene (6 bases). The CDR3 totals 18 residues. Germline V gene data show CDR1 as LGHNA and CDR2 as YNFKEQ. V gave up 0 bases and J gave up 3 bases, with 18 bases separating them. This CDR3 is CASSQDISGGRFGNTIYF. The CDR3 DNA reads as TGTGCCAGCAGCCAAGATATATCGGGGGGCAGATTTGGAAACACCATATATTTT.

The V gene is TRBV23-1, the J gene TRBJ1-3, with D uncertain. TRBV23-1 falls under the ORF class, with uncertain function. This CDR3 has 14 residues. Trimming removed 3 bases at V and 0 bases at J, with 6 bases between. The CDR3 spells CASSQGLSGNTIYF. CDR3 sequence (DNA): TGCGCCAGCAGTCAGGGCCTCTCTGGAAACACCATATATTTT.

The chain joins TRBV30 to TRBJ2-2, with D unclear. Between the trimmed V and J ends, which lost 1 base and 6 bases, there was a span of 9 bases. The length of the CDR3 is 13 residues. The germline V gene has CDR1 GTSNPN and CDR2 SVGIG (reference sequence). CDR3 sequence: CAWSDVWSGELFF. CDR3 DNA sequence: TGTGCCTGGAGTGACGTTTGGTCCGGGGAGCTGTTTTTT.

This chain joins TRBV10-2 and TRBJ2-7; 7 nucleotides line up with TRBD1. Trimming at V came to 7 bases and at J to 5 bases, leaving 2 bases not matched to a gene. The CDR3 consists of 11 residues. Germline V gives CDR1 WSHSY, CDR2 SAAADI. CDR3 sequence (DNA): TGCGCCAGCAAAGGGGGCAACGAGCAGTACGTC. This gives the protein CASKGGNEQYV.

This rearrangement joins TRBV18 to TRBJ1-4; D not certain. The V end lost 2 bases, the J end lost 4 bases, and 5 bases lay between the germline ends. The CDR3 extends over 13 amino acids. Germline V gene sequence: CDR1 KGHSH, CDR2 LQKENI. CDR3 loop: CASSPGSNEKLFF. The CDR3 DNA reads TGTGCCAGCTCACCAGGCAGTAATGAAAAACTGTTTTTT. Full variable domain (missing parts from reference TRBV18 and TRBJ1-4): NAGVMQNPRHLVRRRGQEARLRCSPMKGHSHVYWYRQLPEEGLKFMVYLQKENIIDESGMPKERFSAEFPKEGPSILRIQQVVRGDSAAYFCASSPGSNEKLFFGSGTQLSVL.

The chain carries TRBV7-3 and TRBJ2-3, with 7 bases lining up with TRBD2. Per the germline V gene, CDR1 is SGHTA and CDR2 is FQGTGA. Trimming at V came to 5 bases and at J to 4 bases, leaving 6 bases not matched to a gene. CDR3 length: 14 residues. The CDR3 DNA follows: TGTGCCAGCAGCCCCCAGAGCGGGGCAGATACGCAGTATTTT. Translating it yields CASSPQSGADTQYF.

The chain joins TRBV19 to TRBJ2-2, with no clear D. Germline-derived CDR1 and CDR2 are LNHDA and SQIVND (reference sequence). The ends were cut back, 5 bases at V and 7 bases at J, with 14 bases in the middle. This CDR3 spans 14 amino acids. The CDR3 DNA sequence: TGTGCCAGTAGTCGCGGTCGAGAGGACGGGGAGCTGTTTTTT. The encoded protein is CASSRGREDGELFF.

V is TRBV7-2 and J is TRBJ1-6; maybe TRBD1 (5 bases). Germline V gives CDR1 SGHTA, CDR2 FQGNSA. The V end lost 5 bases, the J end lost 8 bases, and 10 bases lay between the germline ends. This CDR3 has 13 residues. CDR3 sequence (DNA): TGTGCCAGCAGCCAAAGCAGGGATTCACCCCTCCACTTT. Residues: CASSQSRDSPLHF. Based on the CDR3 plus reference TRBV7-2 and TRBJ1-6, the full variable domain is GAGVSQSPSNKVTEKGKDVELRCDPISGHTALYWYRQSLGQGLEFLIYFQGNSAPDKSGLPSDRFSAERTGGSVSTLTIQRTQQEDSAVYLCASSQSRDSPLHFGNGTRLTVT.

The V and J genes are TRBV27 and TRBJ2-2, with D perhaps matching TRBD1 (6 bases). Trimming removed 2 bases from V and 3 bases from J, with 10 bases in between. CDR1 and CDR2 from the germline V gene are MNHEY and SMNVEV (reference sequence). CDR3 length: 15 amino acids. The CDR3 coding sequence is TGTGCCAGCAGTTTAGACAGGCTGGACACCGGGGAGCTGTTTTTT. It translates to CASSLDRLDTGELFF.

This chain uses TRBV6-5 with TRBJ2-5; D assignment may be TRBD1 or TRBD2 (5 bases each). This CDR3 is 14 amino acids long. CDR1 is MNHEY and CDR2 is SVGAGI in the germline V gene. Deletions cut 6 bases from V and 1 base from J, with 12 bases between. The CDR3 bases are TGTGCCAGCAGGACACCGGGGCTCCAAGAGACCCAGTACTTC. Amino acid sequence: CASRTPGLQETQYF.

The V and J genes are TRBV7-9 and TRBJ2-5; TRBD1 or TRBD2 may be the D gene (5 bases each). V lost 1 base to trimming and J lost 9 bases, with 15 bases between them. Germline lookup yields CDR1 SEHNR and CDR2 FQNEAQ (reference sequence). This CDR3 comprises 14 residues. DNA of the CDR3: TGTGCCAGCAGCTTAGGGACGGCCCTGGGGGCCCAGTACTTC. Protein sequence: CASSLGTALGAQYF. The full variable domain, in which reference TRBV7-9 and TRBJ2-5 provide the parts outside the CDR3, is DTGVSQNPRHKITKRGQNVTFRCDPISEHNRLYWYRQTLGQGPEFLTYFQNEAQLEKSRLLSDRFSAERPKGSFSTLEIQRTEQGDSAMYLCASSLGTALGAQYFGPGTRLLVL.